These 5 T cell receptor beta chains came from one sample sequenced in a study of T cell changes during pregnancy in multiple sclerosis. The method was immunoSEQ multiplex PCR; TCRdb's version includes in-frame clones alone and lacks a portion of them. Of 30,000 to 50,000 clones listed, around nine tenths are singletons. The sample consisted of CD4+ T cells from peripheral blood mononuclear cells, taken in the first trimester of pregnancy. All receptors come from a female donor in good health, enrolled as a control in a pregnancy study.

The J gene is TRBJ1-3, the V gene TRBV6-5, with 7 positions matching TRBD1. V was pared by 5 bases and J by 3 bases, with 4 bases of the junction left unmatched. The germline V gene encodes CDR1 MNHEY and CDR2 SVGAGI. CDR3 length equals 14 residues. Here the CDR3 DNA reads TGTGCCAGCAGTCTAAACAGGGGTGGAAACACCATATATTTT. Its translation is CASSLNRGGNTIYF.

V is TRBV5-1 and J is TRBJ2-5, with TRBD2 matching 7 bases. This CDR3 has 14 amino acids. The J segment lost 5 bases and the V segment lost 4 bases, leaving 8 bases of the junction unmatched. The germline gives CDR1 SGHRS, CDR2 YFSETQ. The CDR3 region has the DNA TGCGCCAGCAGCCCGTCCGGGACTACGGAGACCCAGTACTTC. The encoded protein is CASSPSGTTETQYF.

The V call is TRBV19, the J call TRBJ1-5; D is ambiguous. This CDR3 spans 14 amino acids. V dropped 4 bases and J dropped 6 bases, with 13 bases sitting between them. From germline, CDR1 is LNHDA and CDR2 SQIVND (reference sequence). The CDR3 DNA is TGTGCCAGTAGTAACAGTCTAGGAGGTCAGCCCCAGCATTTT. Translating it yields CASSNSLGGQPQHF.

The CDR3 coding sequence is TGCGCCAGCAGCCATGGCCCTCAGTCGGAGCAGTTCTTC. Protein: CASSHGPQSEQFF. The gene calls are TRBV4-3 and TRBJ2-1; D ambiguous. The V gene's germline CDR1 is LGHNA and CDR2 YSLEER. V was shortened by 3 bases and J by 10 bases, with 13 bases between the two germline ends. This CDR3 is built from 13 residues.

J is TRBJ2-3 and V is TRBV28; 9 bases map to TRBD2. Germline assignment: CDR1 MDHEN and CDR2 SYDVKM. The trim removed 1 base at V and 11 bases at J, leaving 13 bases unmatched. CDR3 size: 16 residues. Here the CDR3 DNA reads TGTGCCAGCAGTTTATTGGGAGCGGGGGGCCGCCTAGGGCAGTATTTT. Translation gives CASSLLGAGGRLGQYF.